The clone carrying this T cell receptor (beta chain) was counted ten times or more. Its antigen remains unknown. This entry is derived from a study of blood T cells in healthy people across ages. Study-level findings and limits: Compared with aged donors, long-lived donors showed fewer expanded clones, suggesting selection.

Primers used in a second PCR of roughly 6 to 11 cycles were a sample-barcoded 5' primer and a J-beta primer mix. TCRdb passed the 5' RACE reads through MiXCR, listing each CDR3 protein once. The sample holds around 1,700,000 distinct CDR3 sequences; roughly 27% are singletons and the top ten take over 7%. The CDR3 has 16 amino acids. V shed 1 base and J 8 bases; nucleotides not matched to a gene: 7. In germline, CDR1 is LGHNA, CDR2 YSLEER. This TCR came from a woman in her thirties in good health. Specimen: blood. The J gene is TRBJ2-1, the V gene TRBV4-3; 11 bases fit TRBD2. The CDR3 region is CASSQGGLAGGDEQFF. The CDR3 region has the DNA TGCGCCAGCAGCCAAGGTGGTCTAGCGGGAGGAGATGAGCAGTTCTTC.